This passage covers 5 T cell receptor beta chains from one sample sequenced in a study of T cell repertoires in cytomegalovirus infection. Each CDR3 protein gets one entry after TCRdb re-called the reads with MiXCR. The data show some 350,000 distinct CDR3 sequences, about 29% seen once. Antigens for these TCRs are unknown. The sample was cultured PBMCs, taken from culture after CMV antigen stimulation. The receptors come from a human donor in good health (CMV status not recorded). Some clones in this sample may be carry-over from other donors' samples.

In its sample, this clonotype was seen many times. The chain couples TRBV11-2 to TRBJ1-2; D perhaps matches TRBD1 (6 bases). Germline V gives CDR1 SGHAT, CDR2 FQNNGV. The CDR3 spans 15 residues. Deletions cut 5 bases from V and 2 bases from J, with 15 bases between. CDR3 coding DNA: TGTGCCAGCAGCCGCCCCTACAGGGAGAACTATGGCTACACCTTC. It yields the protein CASSRPYRENYGYTF.

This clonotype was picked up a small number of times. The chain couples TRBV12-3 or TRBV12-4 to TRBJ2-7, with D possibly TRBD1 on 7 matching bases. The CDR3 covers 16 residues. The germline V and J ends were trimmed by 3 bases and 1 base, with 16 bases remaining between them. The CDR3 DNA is TGTGCCAGCAGTTTCGGAGGGACAGATTTTTCCTACGAGCAGTACTTC. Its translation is CASSFGGTDFSYEQYF.

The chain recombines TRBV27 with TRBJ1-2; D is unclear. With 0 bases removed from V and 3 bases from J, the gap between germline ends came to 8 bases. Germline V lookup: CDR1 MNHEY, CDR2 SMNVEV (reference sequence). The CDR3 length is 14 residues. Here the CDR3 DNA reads TGTGCCAGCAGTTTATCTAACGGTGACTATGGCTACACCTTC. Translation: CASSLSNGDYGYTF.

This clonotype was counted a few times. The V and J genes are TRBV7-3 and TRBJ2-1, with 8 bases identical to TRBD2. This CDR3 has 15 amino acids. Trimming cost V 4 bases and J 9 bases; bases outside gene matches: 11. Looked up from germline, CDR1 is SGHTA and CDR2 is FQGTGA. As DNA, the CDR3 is TGTGCCAGCAGCTCAGGAGTAGCGGGAAATTTTGAGCAGTTCTTC. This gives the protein CASSSGVAGNFEQFF.

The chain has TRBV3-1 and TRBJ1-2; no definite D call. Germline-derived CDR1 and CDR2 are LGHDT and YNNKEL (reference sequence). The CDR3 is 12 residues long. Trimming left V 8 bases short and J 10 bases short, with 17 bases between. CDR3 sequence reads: CASGEQPVDYTF. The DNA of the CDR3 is TGTGCCAGCGGGGAACAGCCAGTGGACTACACCTTC.